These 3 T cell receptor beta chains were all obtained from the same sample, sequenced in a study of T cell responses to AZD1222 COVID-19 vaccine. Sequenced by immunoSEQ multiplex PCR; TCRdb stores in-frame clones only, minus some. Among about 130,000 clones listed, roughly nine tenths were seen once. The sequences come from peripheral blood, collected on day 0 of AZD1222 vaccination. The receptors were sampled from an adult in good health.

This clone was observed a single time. CDR3 region: CASSSGTANSPLHF. The CDR3 region has the DNA TGCGCCAGCAGCTCAGGGACAGCCAATTCACCCCTCCACTTT. This chain joins TRBV5-1 and TRBJ1-6; 7 bases map to TRBD1. This CDR3 region has 14 residues. Germline V CDR1 and CDR2: SGHRS, YFSETQ. V lost 3 bases, J lost 7 bases, and 4 bases stayed unmatched. Together with reference TRBV5-1 and TRBJ1-6, the CDR3 gives the full variable domain: KAGVTQTPRYLIKTRGQQVTLSCSPISGHRSVSWYQQTPGQGLQFLFEYFSETQRNKGNFPGRFSGRQFSNSRSEMNVSTLELGDSALYLCASSSGTANSPLHFGNGTRLTVT.

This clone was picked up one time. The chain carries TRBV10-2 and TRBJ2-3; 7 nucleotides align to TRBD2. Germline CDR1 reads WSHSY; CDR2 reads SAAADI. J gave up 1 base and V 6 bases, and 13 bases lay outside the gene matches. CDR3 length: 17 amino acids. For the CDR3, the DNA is TGCGCCAGCAGGTCTAGCGGAGGGCTGGGGGGCACAGATACGCAGTATTTT. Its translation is CASRSSGGLGGTDTQYF.

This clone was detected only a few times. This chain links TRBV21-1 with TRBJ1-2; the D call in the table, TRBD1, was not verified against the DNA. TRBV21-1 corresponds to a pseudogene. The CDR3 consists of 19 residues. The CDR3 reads CASSKNGTLIQGGNYGYTF. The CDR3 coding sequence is TGTGCCAGCAGCAAAAACGGAACACTAATACAGGGGGGAAACTATGGCTACACCTTC.